The 24 T cell receptor beta chains presented below share a single source sample, sequenced in a study of T cells in Graves' hyperthyroidism and ophthalmopathy. Amplification of TCR beta CDR3 regions used RNA as the template. When the TCR CDR3 underwent first-round RT-PCR, the HTBI primer set was used. TCRdb ran MiXCR on the multiplex PCR reads and lists one entry per CDR3 protein. The repertoire holds some 460,000 distinct CDR3 sequences, about a sixth seen once, with just under 8% in the top ten. Sequenced sample: blood. Receptors originate from a woman under 30 with Graves' hyperthyroidism.

This chain links TRBV29-1 with TRBJ1-2; no definite D call. Germline V CDR1 and CDR2: SQVTM, ANQGSEA. The ends were cut back, 0 bases at V and 5 bases at J, with 25 bases in the middle. The CDR3 totals 18 residues. In DNA, the CDR3 is TGCAGCGTTGAAGATAGGAACCGGGAACCACCTTTTGGGTATGGCTACACCTTC. Translated: CSVEDRNREPPFGYGYTF.

This clonotype was observed a handful of times. The chain joins TRBV5-1 to TRBJ2-3; no reliable D call. Trimming shortened V by 0 bases and J by 7 bases, and 15 bases separated the two germline ends. Germline V CDR1 and CDR2: SGHRS, YFSETQ. This CDR3 comprises 15 residues. The CDR3: CASSLGSPQSNTQYF. The CDR3 DNA reads TGCGCCAGCAGCTTGGGTTCCCCCCAGAGTAATACGCAGTATTTT.

This clonotype has ten or more counts. The chain recombines TRBV5-1 with TRBJ2-7; 7 bases fit TRBD1. The germline gives CDR1 SGHRS, CDR2 YFSETQ. The ends lost 4 bases at V and 6 bases at J; junction bases unmatched: 10. This CDR3 is built from 14 residues. This CDR3 reads CASSPGTESLEQYF. The DNA for the CDR3 is TGCGCCAGCAGCCCCGGGACAGAGAGTCTCGAGCAGTACTTC.

This rearrangement joins TRBV9 to TRBJ2-2, with unresolved D. The CDR3 spans 13 residues. CDR1 is SGDLS, CDR2 YYNGEE, per germline. The V end lost 5 bases, the J end lost 3 bases, and 8 bases lay between the germline ends. The DNA of the CDR3 is TGTGCCAGCAGGGAGACTCACACCGGGGAGCTGTTTTTT. Translating it yields CASRETHTGELFF.

At least ten counts were recorded for this clonotype. V and J are TRBV12-3 or TRBV12-4 and TRBJ1-1; D might be TRBD1 (5 bases). Trimming pared 2 bases from V and 6 bases from J, leaving 10 bases between. The CDR3 loop spans 13 amino acids. CDR3 sequence: CASSLLQGAEAFF. The CDR3 DNA sequence: TGTGCCAGCAGTTTATTGCAGGGAGCTGAAGCTTTCTTT.

The sample holds one count of this clonotype. One junction end disagrees with the germline gene, perhaps due to a read error. The V and J genes are TRBV10-3 and TRBJ2-6; D gene unclear. Germline CDR1 ENHRY, CDR2 SYGVKD. The CDR3 has 15 amino acids. CDR3 region: CATSYSGKGANVLTF. The CDR3 DNA reads TGTGCCACCAGTTACTCGGGTAAAGGGGCCAACGTCCTGACTTTC.

This clonotype was detected ten times or more. This chain links TRBV3-1 with TRBJ2-3; D call uncertain. There are 15 residues in the CDR3. Germline V CDR1 and CDR2: LGHDT, YNNKEL (reference sequence). Trimming shortened V by 0 bases and J by 2 bases, and 9 bases separated the two germline ends. In DNA, the CDR3 is TGTGCCAGCAGCCAAGACCCAGTCCTCACAGATACGCAGTATTTT. This sequence encodes CASSQDPVLTDTQYF.

This clonotype was counted ten times or more. The CDR3 DNA is TGTGCCAGCAGTCTCCGGCCTGTGGCGGGGGTTAGTGTTCAGCCCCAGCATTTT. Its translation is CASSLRPVAGVSVQPQHF. J is TRBJ1-5 and V is TRBV6-1, with D perhaps TRBD1 (5 bases). This CDR3 has 18 amino acids. Germline assignment: CDR1 MNHNS and CDR2 SASEGT. V was cut by 5 bases and J by 6 bases, with 26 bases left in between.

There are a few counts of this clonotype. This chain joins TRBV6-2 or TRBV6-3 and TRBJ2-3, with unresolved D. This CDR3 spans 11 amino acids. With 6 bases removed from V and 6 bases from J, the gap between germline ends came to 7 bases. Looked up from germline, CDR1 is MNHEY and CDR2 is SVGEGT. Written as DNA, the CDR3 is TGTGCCAGCAGATCTTCGGATACGCAGTATTTT. Its protein product is CASRSSDTQYF.

This clonotype was recorded at least ten times. The chain uses TRBV6-6 and TRBJ2-3; no clear D gene. V was pared by 0 bases and J by 0 bases, with 19 bases between. Germline assignment: CDR1 MNHNY and CDR2 SVGAGI (reference sequence). The CDR3 sequence is 19 residues long. In DNA form, the CDR3 reads TGTGCCAGCAGTTACTCGTCGGGCCTACAGACCTCTAGCACAGATACGCAGTATTTT. The encoded protein is CASSYSSGLQTSSTDTQYF.

This clonotype was detected ten times or more. The CDR3 coding sequence is TGTGCCAGCAGGGGGACAGGGGGAAATGAAAAACTGTTTTTT. It is translated as CASRGTGGNEKLFF. The chain recombines TRBV12-3 or TRBV12-4 with TRBJ1-4, with 11 bases matching TRBD1. There are 14 residues in the CDR3. J gave up 5 bases and V 6 bases, and 2 bases lay outside the gene matches.

This clonotype has a count of ten or more. V is TRBV6-1 and J is TRBJ2-7; weak D call: TRBD2 (5 bases). Germline V gene lookup returns CDR1 MNHNS and CDR2 SASEGT. This CDR3 contains 15 residues. Trimming took off 2 bases at V and 2 bases at J, with 13 bases between the two ends. The CDR3 spells CASSERGFGTYEQYF. The CDR3 DNA reads as TGTGCCAGCAGTGAACGCGGGTTCGGGACCTACGAGCAGTACTTC.

The CDR3 coding sequence is TGCGCCAGCAGCCAAGATTGGACAGGGGGGAACGAGCAGTACTTC. This encodes CASSQDWTGGNEQYF. The rearrangement links TRBV4-1 to TRBJ2-7; 10 bases fit TRBD1. CDR3 size: 15 residues. V lost 0 bases, J lost 5 bases, and 4 bases stayed unmatched. Germline loops: CDR1 MGHRA, CDR2 YSYEKL.

The rearrangement uses TRBV9 and TRBJ1-4; D may be TRBD1 (5 bases). The germline V gene has CDR1 SGDLS and CDR2 YYNGEE. This CDR3 region has 15 residues. V was trimmed by 0 bases and J by 4 bases, leaving 10 bases between them. The CDR3 nucleotides read TGTGCCAGCAGCGTAGGAGGGGCAGATAATGAAAAACTGTTTTTT. Its translation is CASSVGGADNEKLFF.

The V call is TRBV4-1, the J call TRBJ2-3; no reliable D call. Germline V gene data show CDR1 as MGHRA and CDR2 as YSYEKL. Deletions cut 2 bases from V and 6 bases from J, with 18 bases between. This CDR3 contains 16 residues. CDR3 nucleotides: TGCGCCAGCAGCCAACCTGGACGGACCCATAGGGATACGCAGTATTTT. It specifies CASSQPGRTHRDTQYF.

The sample holds many counts of this clonotype. The chain links TRBV9 to TRBJ2-5; 9 bases are a match to TRBD2. There are 16 residues in the CDR3. Germline CDR1 and CDR2: SGDLS and YYNGEE. V lost 3 bases to trimming and J lost 0 bases; unmatched junction nucleotides: 6. The CDR3 protein is CASSGQGLADQETQYF. The CDR3 coding sequence is TGTGCCAGCAGCGGGCAGGGACTAGCAGACCAAGAGACCCAGTACTTC.

This clonotype has a single count. The chain employs TRBV4-1 and TRBJ2-1, with 9 bases that match TRBD2. This CDR3 has 17 residues. The V segment lost 3 bases and the J segment 3 bases; nucleotides outside the gene matches: 9. The V gene's germline CDR1 is MGHRA and CDR2 YSYEKL. CDR3 loop: CASSHSTSGGYYNEQFF. The CDR3 region has the DNA TGCGCCAGCAGCCATTCCACGAGCGGGGGGTACTACAATGAGCAGTTCTTC.

This clonotype was found many times. This rearrangement joins TRBV6-1 to TRBJ2-4; D ambiguous. The CDR3 runs 15 residues. The germline V gene has CDR1 MNHNS and CDR2 SASEGT. Trimming removed 1 base at V and 6 bases at J, with 13 bases between. The chain's CDR3 is CASSEGSAHGNIQYF. The CDR3 nucleotides are TGTGCCAGCAGTGAAGGGTCGGCACACGGAAACATTCAGTACTTC.

The chain joins TRBV3-1 to TRBJ1-2; no definite D call. The germline V and J ends were trimmed by 0 bases and 8 bases, with 7 bases remaining between them. Per the germline V gene, CDR1 is LGHDT and CDR2 is YNNKEL (reference sequence). The CDR3 length is 12 residues. CDR3 protein: CASSQEAGGYTF. CDR3 sequence (DNA): TGTGCCAGCAGCCAAGAGGCAGGAGGCTACACCTTC.

The chain employs TRBV20-1 and TRBJ1-4, with 9 bases matching TRBD1. J lost 8 bases, V lost 0 bases, and 7 bases had no gene match. Germline V gives CDR1 DFQATT, CDR2 SNEGSKA (reference sequence). This CDR3 has 15 amino acids. The CDR3 loop is CSAREQDRGGEKLFF. DNA for the CDR3: TGCAGTGCTAGAGAGCAGGACAGGGGTGGAGAAAAACTGTTTTTT.

This clonotype has at least ten counts. The chain recombines TRBV13 with TRBJ2-7; the D is unclear. This CDR3 is 15 amino acids long. Germline V gene lookup returns CDR1 PRHDT and CDR2 FYEKMQ (reference sequence). Trimming removed 1 base at V and 3 bases at J, with 13 bases between. The CDR3 bases are TGTGCCAGCAGCTTAGTGGGATCAGCCGGCTACGAGCAGTACTTC. Residues: CASSLVGSAGYEQYF. Drawing the rest from reference TRBV13 and TRBJ2-7, the complete variable domain is AAGVIQSPRHLIKEKRETATLKCYPIPRHDTVYWYQQGPGQDPQFLISFYEKMQSDKGSIPDRFSAQQFSDYHSELNMSSLELGDSALYFCASSLVGSAGYEQYFGPGTRLTVT.

This clonotype showed up many times. The rearrangement uses TRBV2 and TRBJ2-3, with 8 positions matching TRBD2. Germline CDR1 reads SNHLY; CDR2 reads FYNNEI. This CDR3 is built from 13 residues. Germline trimming cut 7 bases from V and 2 bases from J; bases unmatched to any gene: 2. CDR3 DNA: TGTGCCAGCAAGCGGGAGAACACAGATACGCAGTATTTT. As protein: CASKRENTDTQYF. The whole variable domain, filled in from reference TRBV2 and TRBJ2-3, reads EPEVTQTPSHQVTQMGQEVILRCVPISNHLYFYWYRQILGQKVEFLVSFYNNEISEKSEIFDDQFSVERPDGSNFTLKIRSTKLEDSAMYFCASKRENTDTQYFGPGTRLTVL.

This clonotype was counted many times. The chain links TRBV5-1 to TRBJ2-7, with D tentatively TRBD1 (7 bases). Germline V lookup: CDR1 SGHRS, CDR2 YFSETQ. The CDR3 loop spans 17 amino acids. V lost 0 bases to trimming and J lost 2 bases, with 18 bases between them. CDR3 loop: CASSLASGPRGAYEQYF. CDR3 nucleotide sequence: TGCGCCAGCAGCTTGGCTTCAGGCCCCAGGGGGGCCTACGAGCAGTACTTC.

The chain uses TRBV7-6 and TRBJ2-2, with 8 bases aligning to TRBD2. After removal of 2 bases from V and 1 base from J, the junction contained 12 bases not matched to a gene. CDR1 is SGHVS and CDR2 is FNYEAQ in the germline V gene. CDR3 size: 19 residues. CDR3 residues: CASSLTPSGGRQNTGELFF. The CDR3 DNA reads TGTGCCAGCAGCTTAACCCCGTCGGGGGGGAGACAGAACACCGGGGAGCTGTTTTTT.